The T cell receptor beta chain described here comes from a study of T-cell memory formation after mild COVID-19. TCRdb processed the 5' RACE reads anew with MiXCR; each CDR3 protein has one entry. The data contain about 250,000 distinct CDR3 sequences, 15% of them seen just once; the ten biggest clones take up 2% to 2.5%. This clonotype was counted a few times. The germline gives CDR1 SGHVS, CDR2 FNYEAQ. The V gene lost 1 base and the J gene lost 0 bases, with 15 bases spanning the gap. The CDR3 has 17 residues. The chain is built from TRBV7-6 and TRBJ1-1, with unresolved D. The TCR sequence derives from an adult woman who had mild COVID-19 (a few samples of this study predate the infection). Cell type and time point are not known. Sequencing input: PBMCs or a T cell subset sorted from them (not recorded which). The CDR3 is CASSLVKVGIMNTEAFF. CDR3 sequence (DNA): TGTGCCAGCAGCTTAGTTAAGGTCGGCATAATGAACACTGAAGCTTTCTTT.